This T cell receptor (beta chain) was recovered during a study of T-cell reconstitution after alpha-beta-depleted transplantation in children. General observations from the study: T-cell counts and diversity at one year following transplant were attributed mainly to newly produced T cells. Several hundred expanded graft clones reportedly gave rise to the alpha-beta T cells present about two months after transplant.

A remark on this clonotype: Its target is unknown.

This CDR3 is built from 14 residues. V lost 1 base and J lost 7; bases outside the gene matches: 10. Germline CDR1 is DFQATT and CDR2 is SNEGSKA (reference sequence). As it was prepared, the TCRbeta library received unique molecular identifiers. TCRdb re-called the PCR reads through MiXCR, storing one row per CDR3 protein. The table records around 300,000 distinct CDR3 sequences, about a quarter of them present only once. The V call is TRBV20-1, the J call TRBJ2-7, with 7 bases fitting TRBD2. This clonotype originated in a male patient younger than 18 who had a stem cell transplant for acute lymphoblastic leukemia, so the T cells may come from the graft donor. Material: PBMCs, mostly from graft donor cells, obtained 180 days after TCRalphabeta/CD19-depleted stem cell transplant. The CDR3 region is CSARARGLPGEQYF. CDR3 bases: TGCAGTGCTAGAGCCCGGGGACTACCGGGGGAGCAGTACTTC.